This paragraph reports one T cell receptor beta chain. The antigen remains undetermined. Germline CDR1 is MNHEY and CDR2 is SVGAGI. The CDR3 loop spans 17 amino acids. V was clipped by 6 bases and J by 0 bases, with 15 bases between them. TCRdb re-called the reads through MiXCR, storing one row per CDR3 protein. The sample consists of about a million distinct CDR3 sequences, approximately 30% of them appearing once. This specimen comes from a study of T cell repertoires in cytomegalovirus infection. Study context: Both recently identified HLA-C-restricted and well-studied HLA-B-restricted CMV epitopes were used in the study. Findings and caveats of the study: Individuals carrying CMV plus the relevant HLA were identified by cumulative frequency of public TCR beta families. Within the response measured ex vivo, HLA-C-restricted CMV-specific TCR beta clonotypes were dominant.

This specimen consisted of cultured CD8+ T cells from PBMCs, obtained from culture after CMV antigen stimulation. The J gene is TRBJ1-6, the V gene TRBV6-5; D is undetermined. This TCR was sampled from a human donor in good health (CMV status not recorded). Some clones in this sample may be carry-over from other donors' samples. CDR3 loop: CASSPDGLDSYNSPLHF. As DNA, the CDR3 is TGTGCCAGCAGCCCCGACGGGTTAGACTCCTATAATTCACCCCTCCACTTT.